This T cell receptor beta chain was recorded in a study of blood T cell repertoires in COVID-19. Clones were sequenced by immunoSEQ multiplex PCR, and TCRdb holds only the in-frame ones, with some missing. The table records 55,000 to 75,000 clones, under 95% of them present only once. The V gene's germline CDR1 is SGHAT and CDR2 FQNNGV. The CDR3 runs to 15 residues. The V gene end was trimmed by 5 bases and the J gene end by 3 bases; junction bases not matched to a gene: 10. This chain uses TRBV11-2 with TRBJ2-7; TRBD1 agrees at 7 bases. The source material was peripheral blood. The TCR sequence derives from a human donor in a cohort sampled during active COVID-19. CDR3 DNA sequence: TGTGCCAGCAGCCCTAAAGGGCAGGGGGACTACGAGCAGTACTTC. Protein product: CASSPKGQGDYEQYF.